The clone carrying this TCR beta chain was seen ten or more times. The antigen is not known. The data stem from a study of identical twins. Germline CDR1 is SGHAT and CDR2 is FQNNGV. V was cut by 3 bases and J by 2 bases, with 14 bases left in between. This CDR3 region has 16 residues. Study-wide results and limits: Some out-of-frame alpha sequences were shared by twins, and these showed excess low generation probability. Twins showed weaker excess sharing in their beta out-of-frame sequences.

TCRdb re-called the 5' RACE reads through MiXCR, storing one row per CDR3 protein. The sample includes some 630,000 distinct CDR3 sequences, 7% to 7.5% of them seen just once. The data were also submitted as part of a second study, on yellow fever vaccine responses in identical twins.

Sequenced input: PBMCs. The sequence was obtained from a woman aged 18-30 years in good health. The chain couples TRBV11-2 to TRBJ1-3, with D perhaps matching TRBD1 (6 bases). DNA for the CDR3: TGTGCCAGCAGCTTTTTTTCGGAGGGGGCTGGAAACACCATATATTTT. This encodes CASSFFSEGAGNTIYF.